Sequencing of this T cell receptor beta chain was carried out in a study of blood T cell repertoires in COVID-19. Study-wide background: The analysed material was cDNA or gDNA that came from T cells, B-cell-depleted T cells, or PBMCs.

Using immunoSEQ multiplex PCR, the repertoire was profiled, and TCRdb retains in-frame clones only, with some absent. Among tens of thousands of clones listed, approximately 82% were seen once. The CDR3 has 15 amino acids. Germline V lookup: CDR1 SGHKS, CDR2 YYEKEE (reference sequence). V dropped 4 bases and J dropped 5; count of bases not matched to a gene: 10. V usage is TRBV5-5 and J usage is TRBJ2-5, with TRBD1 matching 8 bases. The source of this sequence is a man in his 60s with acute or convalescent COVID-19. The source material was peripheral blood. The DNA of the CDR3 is TGTGCCAGCAGCGTCACCGGGACAGGACTCGAGACCCAGTACTTC. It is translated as CASSVTGTGLETQYF. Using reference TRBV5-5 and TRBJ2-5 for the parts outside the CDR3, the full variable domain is DAGVTQSPTHLIKTRGQQVTLRCSPISGHKSVSWYQQVLGQGPQFIFQYYEKEERGRGNFPDRFSARQFPNYSSELNVNALLLGDSALYLCASSVTGTGLETQYFGPGTRLLVL.